These 16 T cell receptor beta chains came from one sample sequenced in a study of yellow fever vaccine responses in identical twins. TCRdb reprocessed the RT-PCR reads with MiXCR, giving one entry per CDR3 protein. The table lists 30,000 to 40,000 distinct CDR3 sequences, more than 45% of them singletons, with 4.5% in the top ten. Sample: T cells from blood (PBMCs), unsorted or a sorted subset (not recorded which), taken before or after yellow fever vaccination (not recorded which). These receptors all come from a woman aged 18-29 years who received the yellow fever vaccine.

In this sample, this clonotype turned up a few times. The chain recombines TRBV29-1 with TRBJ1-1; the match to TRBD1 covers 11 bases. CDR1 and CDR2 from the germline V gene are SQVTM and ANQGSEA. V trimming: 8 bases; J trimming: 6 bases; junction bases outside the gene matches: 11. This CDR3 has 14 amino acids. CDR3 bases: TGCAGCCTCTCGGGGACAGGGGGATTTTCTGAAGCTTTCTTT. Translating it yields CSLSGTGGFSEAFF. Full variable domain (missing parts from reference TRBV29-1 and TRBJ1-1): SAVISQKPSRDICQRGTSLTIQCQVDSQVTMMFWYRQQPGQSLTLIATANQGSEATYESGFVIDKFPISRPNLTFSTLTVSNMSPEDSSIYLCSLSGTGGFSEAFFGQGTRLTVV.

There are a few counts of this clonotype. CDR3 residues: CASSATGTFYNEQFF. CDR3 nucleotides: TGCGCCAGCAGCGCTACCGGGACCTTCTACAATGAGCAGTTCTTC. V usage is TRBV5-1 and J usage is TRBJ2-1; D possibly uses TRBD1 or TRBD2 (5 bases each). In germline, CDR1 is SGHRS, CDR2 YFSETQ. The length of the CDR3 is 15 residues. The V end lost 4 bases, the J end lost 3 bases, and 14 bases lay between the germline ends.

The chain couples TRBV14 to TRBJ1-3; 8 bases fit TRBD1. CDR3 size: 16 residues. Germline V gene lookup returns CDR1 SGHDN and CDR2 FVKESK. V trimming: 1 base; J trimming: 3 bases; junction bases outside the gene matches: 5. CDR3 residues: CASSQATGVSGNTIYF. The CDR3 DNA follows: TGTGCCAGCAGCCAAGCGACAGGGGTTAGTGGAAACACCATATATTTT.

The rearrangement joins TRBV9 to TRBJ1-1, with D possibly TRBD1 on 6 matching bases. This CDR3 has 16 amino acids. V was cut by 0 bases and J by 2 bases, with 14 bases left in between. The germline gives CDR1 SGDLS, CDR2 YYNGEE. This CDR3 reads CASSVEGDNLNTEAFF. CDR3 coding DNA: TGTGCCAGCAGCGTAGAGGGGGACAATTTAAACACTGAAGCTTTCTTT.

The chain has TRBV5-4 and TRBJ2-7; D may be TRBD1 (5 bases). Germline V lookup: CDR1 SGHNT, CDR2 YYREEE (reference sequence). CDR3 length equals 13 residues. Trimming stripped 2 bases from V and 2 bases from J, with 8 bases between. CDR3 bases: TGTGCCAGCAGCTTTGGGGCTACCTACGAGCAGTACGTC. Amino acids: CASSFGATYEQYV.

The chain employs TRBV5-5 and TRBJ1-1; D gene unclear. Germline V gene lookup returns CDR1 SGHKS and CDR2 YYEKEE (reference sequence). This CDR3 contains 11 residues. V lost 6 bases, J lost 3 bases, and 6 bases lay in between. Here the CDR3 reads CASISDTEAFF. CDR3 DNA: TGTGCCAGCATCTCGGACACTGAAGCTTTCTTT.

The chain combines TRBV20-1 with TRBJ1-2; 11 bases fit TRBD1. After removal of 4 bases from V and 7 bases from J, the junction contained 11 bases not matched to a gene. Germline lookup yields CDR1 DFQATT and CDR2 SNEGSKA (reference sequence). This CDR3 spans 15 amino acids. The CDR3 protein is CSAKPPGQGVLGYTF. The CDR3, as DNA: TGCAGTGCTAAACCCCCGGGACAGGGGGTCCTTGGCTACACCTTC.

This sequence joins TRBV12-5 and TRBJ2-3; a possible D gene is TRBD2 (5 bases). Trimming shortened V by 0 bases and J by 0 bases, and 7 bases separated the two germline ends. This CDR3 is 15 amino acids long. CDR1 and CDR2 from the germline V gene are LGHNT and FRNRAP. The CDR3 spells CASGLVPGSTDTQYF. The CDR3 nucleotides read TGTGCTAGTGGTTTGGTACCGGGGAGCACAGATACGCAGTATTTT.

This chain uses TRBV2 with TRBJ1-3; D call uncertain. Trimming stripped 3 bases from V and 4 bases from J, with 13 bases between. The V gene's germline CDR1 is SNHLY and CDR2 FYNNEI. CDR3 size: 15 residues. The CDR3 here is CASSEVELGGNTIYF. The CDR3 DNA is TGTGCCAGCAGTGAGGTGGAGTTAGGCGGAAACACCATATATTTT.

V and J are TRBV10-3 and TRBJ2-2; D perhaps matches TRBD1 (5 bases). CDR3 length: 16 amino acids. Germline V gene lookup returns CDR1 ENHRY and CDR2 SYGVKD. V was cut by 7 bases and J by 3 bases, with 18 bases left in between. As DNA, the CDR3 is TGTGCCATCAATAGTGGGGTAGACAGTGACACCGGGGAGCTGTTTTTT. Amino acid sequence: CAINSGVDSDTGELFF.

The rearrangement joins TRBV25-1 to TRBJ1-4; 12 positions match TRBD1. The CDR3 has 16 residues. The V and J ends lost 11 bases and 7 bases, in that order; junction bases with no gene match: 14. CDR1 and CDR2 from the germline V gene are MGHDK and SYGVNS. The CDR3 is CASRTGQGAIGEKLFF. The CDR3 DNA sequence: TGTGCCTCCCGTACGGGACAGGGGGCGATAGGTGAAAAACTGTTTTTT.

The chain combines TRBV4-2 with TRBJ2-1, with D possibly matching TRBD1 (7 bases). V lost 0 bases to trimming and J lost 7 bases, with 13 bases between them. The CDR3 contains 15 residues. CDR1 is LGHNA, CDR2 YNFKEQ, per germline. CDR3 DNA sequence: TGTGCCAGCAGCCAAGACAGGGGGGTCGGGAATGAGCAGTTCTTC. Its protein is CASSQDRGVGNEQFF.

This clonotype came up a few times. The chain recombines TRBV28 with TRBJ2-1, with TRBD1 matching over 7 bases. Germline V lookup: CDR1 MDHEN, CDR2 SYDVKM. Trimming cost V 9 bases and J 3 bases; bases outside gene matches: 11. CDR3 length: 15 residues. The chain's CDR3 is CASLVATGNYNEQFF. In DNA form, the CDR3 reads TGTGCCAGTCTAGTCGCGACAGGGAACTACAATGAGCAGTTCTTC.

The chain recombines TRBV11-3 with TRBJ2-3; no clear D. CDR3 size: 14 residues. CDR1 is SGHNT and CDR2 is YENEEA in the germline V gene. Trimming removed 2 bases at V and 4 bases at J, with 10 bases between. CDR3 bases: TGTGCCAGCAGCTTATATCTTATGGCAGATACGCAGTATTTT. It yields the protein CASSLYLMADTQYF.

The sample holds a few counts of this clonotype. The chain is built from TRBV5-1 and TRBJ1-5, with 7 bases that match TRBD1. Germline CDR1 SGHRS, CDR2 YFSETQ. The CDR3 is 14 amino acids. The trim removed 4 bases at V and 6 bases at J, leaving 7 bases unmatched. The CDR3 DNA is TGCGCCAGCAGCCAGGGGGGGAATGGTCAGCCCCAGCATTTT. Translating it yields CASSQGGNGQPQHF.

The table lists this clonotype with a count of one. The chain employs TRBV10-3 and TRBJ1-3, with no clear D. The germline CDR1 and CDR2 sequences are ENHRY and SYGVKD. V lost 11 bases and J lost 0, with 8 bases in between. The CDR3 loop spans 12 amino acids. CDR3 in DNA: TGTGCCGCCGCTAGCTCTGGAAACACCATATATTTT. Translated: CAAASSGNTIYF.